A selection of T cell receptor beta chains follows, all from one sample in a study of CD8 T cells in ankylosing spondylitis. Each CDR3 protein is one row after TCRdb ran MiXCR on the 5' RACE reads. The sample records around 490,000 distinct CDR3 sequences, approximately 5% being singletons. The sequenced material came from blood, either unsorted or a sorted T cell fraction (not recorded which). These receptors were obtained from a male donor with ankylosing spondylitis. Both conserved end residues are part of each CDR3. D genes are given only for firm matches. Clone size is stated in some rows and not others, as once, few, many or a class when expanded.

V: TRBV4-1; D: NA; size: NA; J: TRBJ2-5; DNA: TGCGCCAGCAGCCATGCGGGACGTGGGTACTTC; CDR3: CASSHAGRGYF
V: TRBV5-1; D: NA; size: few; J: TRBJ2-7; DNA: TGCGCCAGCCAAATCACCCCTGACAGGGAGCAGTACTTC; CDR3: CASQITPDREQYF
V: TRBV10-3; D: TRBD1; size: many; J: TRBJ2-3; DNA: TGTGCCATCAGCGGGACAGGGGGAACCCCTCGCACAGATACGCAGTATTTT; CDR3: CAISGTGGTPRTDTQYF
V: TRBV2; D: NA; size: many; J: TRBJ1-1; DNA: TGTGCCAGCACCTTGGGGGAAGGCACTGAAGCTTTCTTT; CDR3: CASTLGEGTEAFF
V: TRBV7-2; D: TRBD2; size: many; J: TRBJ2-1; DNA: TGTGCCAGCAGTCCACAGCGGGGGAGGGACAATGAGCAGTTCTTC; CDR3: CASSPQRGRDNEQFF
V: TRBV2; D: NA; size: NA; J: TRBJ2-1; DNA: TGTGCCAGCAGTGGCACTAGTAGTAGTGAGCAGTTCTTC; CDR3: CASSGTSSSEQFF
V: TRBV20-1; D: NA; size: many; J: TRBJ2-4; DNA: TGCAGTGCTAGTTCGGGTAGGGGCGACATTCAGTACTTC; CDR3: CSASSGRGDIQYF
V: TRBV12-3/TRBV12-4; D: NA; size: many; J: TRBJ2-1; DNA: TGTGCCAGCAGTCGGTCGGGGGACGGTGAGCAGTTCTTC; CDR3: CASSRSGDGEQFF
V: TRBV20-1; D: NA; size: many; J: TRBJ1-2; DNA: TGCAGTGCTAGACAGGAGAGCTATGGCTACACCTTC; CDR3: CSARQESYGYTF
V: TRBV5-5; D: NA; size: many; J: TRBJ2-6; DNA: TGTGCCAGCAGCTTGCTTCCCCTCCGCGGTGGGGCCAACGTCCTGACTTTC; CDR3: CASSLLPLRGGANVLTF
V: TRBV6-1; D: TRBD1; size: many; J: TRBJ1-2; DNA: TGTGCCAGCAGACGGACAGGGGCGAAATCGTTTACTAACTATGGCTACACCTTC; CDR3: CASRRTGAKSFTNYGYTF
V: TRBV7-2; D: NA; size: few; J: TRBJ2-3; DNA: TGTGCCAGCAGCGCCCAACAAGTCGGTACGCAGTATTTT; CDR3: CASSAQQVGTQYF
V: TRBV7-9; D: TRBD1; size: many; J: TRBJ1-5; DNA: TGTGCCAGCAGCACCGACAGGGATCAGCCCCAGCATTTT; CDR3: CASSTDRDQPQHF
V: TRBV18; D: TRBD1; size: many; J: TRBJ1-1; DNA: TGTGCCAGCTTACAGGGGGGCACTGAAGCTTTCTTT; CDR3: CASLQGGTEAFF
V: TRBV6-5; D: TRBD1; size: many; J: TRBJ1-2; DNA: TGTGCCAGCAGTTACTCCCCACAGGGGGGCGGCTACACCTTC; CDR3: CASSYSPQGGGYTF
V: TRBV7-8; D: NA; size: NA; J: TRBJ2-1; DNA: TGTGCCAGCAGCTTCGGCTTAGCGAGACACTCCTACAATGAGCAGTTCTTC; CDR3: CASSFGLARHSYNEQFF